This TCR beta chain was recovered during a study of blood T cell repertoires in COVID-19. Overall study context: Samples of COVID-19 (acute and convalescent) were obtained from the United States, Italy and Spain. Sample material is recorded as cDNA or gDNA derived from T cells, B-cell-depleted T cells, or PBMCs.

Per the study methods: For nucleated cells, counts were estimated from reference gene primer amplification. The protocol was immunoSEQ multiplex PCR, while the TCRdb copy is restricted to in-frame clones and leaves out a portion. From that table come the V and J calls and clone size; the DNA was used to work out D and trimming. The table includes 350,000 to 450,000 clones, roughly 90% detected once. Seattle patients were enrolled while actively infected and followed longitudinally. The V end lost 4 bases, the J end lost 2 bases, and 12 bases lay between the germline ends. This CDR3 is 14 amino acids long. The germline CDR1 and CDR2 sequences are MGHRA and YSYEKL.

What was sequenced was peripheral blood. V gene TRBV4-1 combines with J gene TRBJ2-7; a weak D match, TRBD1 (5 bases). The clonotype originates from a woman aged 40 to 55 with COVID-19, enrolled during active disease. Here the CDR3 DNA reads TGCGCCAGCAGCCCGCAGGGTTCCGCCTACGAGCAGTACTTC. Its protein product is CASSPQGSAYEQYF.